These T cell receptor beta chains were read from a single sample in a study of Graves' ophthalmopathy and Graves' hyperthyroidism. TCRdb recomputed calls from the multiplex PCR reads with MiXCR, one row per CDR3 protein. The data hold hundreds of thousands of distinct CDR3 sequences, with about a fifth observed a single time. The specimen sequenced was peripheral blood. These receptor sequences come from a woman in her late teens or twenties with stable Graves' hyperthyroidism. Some clones in this sample may be carry-over from other donors' samples. Both conserved end residues are part of each CDR3. D genes are given only for firm matches. Size values are once, few and many counts, or a class for expanded clones, and some rows have none.

j_call | d_call | cdr3_length | clone_size | v_call | cdr3_nt | cdr3_aa
TRBJ1-5 | . | 13 | few | TRBV6-5 | TGTGCCAGCATTAATGGGGGTGGGCAGCCCCAGCATTTT | CASINGGGQPQHF
TRBJ2-5 | TRBD2 | 15 | many | TRBV12-3/TRBV12-4 | TGTGCCTCCGCCGGAGCGGGAGGTTCCGTGTGGACCCAGTACTTC | CASAGAGGSVWTQYF
TRBJ2-5 | . | 14 | many | TRBV19 | TGTGCCAGTAGCCCGTCGGGCGCGAAGAAGACCCAGTACTTC | CASSPSGAKKTQYF
TRBJ2-5 | . | 13 | . | TRBV2 | TGTGCCAGCAGTTCCGAGGGGCTCGAGACCCAGTACTTC | CASSSEGLETQYF
TRBJ1-1 | TRBD1 | 15 | few | TRBV12-5 | TGTGCTAGTGGCCCTCTTGACAGGGCGAAGACTGAAGCTTTCTTT | CASGPLDRAKTEAFF
TRBJ2-5 | . | 14 | many | TRBV6-5 | TGTGCCAGCAGTTACCGAGGGGGGGCGGAGACCCAGTACTTC | CASSYRGGAETQYF
TRBJ1-5 | . | 13 | many | TRBV29-1 | TGCAGCGTGGGCGGGGGGCGAGGTCAGCCCCAGCATTTT | CSVGGGRGQPQHF
TRBJ2-5 | . | 14 | many | TRBV29-1 | TGCAGCGTTGATTCTGACCGAAGGGGGGAGACCCAGTACTTC | CSVDSDRRGETQYF
TRBJ1-2 | . | 16 | . | TRBV12-3/TRBV12-4 | TGTGCCAGCAGTTTCGGCCCGGGGATAGGGGCGCGGGGTTACACCTTC | CASSFGPGIGARGYTF
TRBJ2-5 | TRBD2 | 15 | many | TRBV6-2/TRBV6-3 | TGTGCCAGCAACTCCCATACTAGCGTGCAAGAGACCCAGTACTTC | CASNSHTSVQETQYF
TRBJ1-1 | . | 15 | . | TRBV10-3 | TGTGCCATCAGTGAGTCGCGGGGGATGAACACTGAAGCTTTCTTT | CAISESRGMNTEAFF
TRBJ1-1 | . | 15 | many | TRBV12-3/TRBV12-4 | TGTGCCAGCAGTTTTTCGGGATTTATGAACACTGAAGCTTTCTTT | CASSFSGFMNTEAFF
TRBJ2-2 | . | 12 | many | TRBV6-2/TRBV6-3 | TGTGCCAGCAGCCCCATATCCGGGGAGCTGTTTTTT | CASSPISGELFF
TRBJ1-2 | . | 15 | few | TRBV3-1 | TGTGCCAGCAGCCAAACGATGGGACGGTCCTATGGCTACACCTTC | CASSQTMGRSYGYTF
TRBJ1-6 | . | 15 | many | TRBV7-3 | TGTGCCAGCAGCTTGTCCGGGGTGGTAAATTCACCCCTCCACTTT | CASSLSGVVNSPLHF
TRBJ1-5 | . | 14 | many | TRBV5-1 | TGCGCCAGCAGCGCCGACGGGTTCGGTCAGCCCCAGCATTTT | CASSADGFGQPQHF
TRBJ1-5 | TRBD1 | 16 | . | TRBV6-4 | TGTGCCAGCAGTGACCGAGGGACAGTGGGAGATCAGCCCCAGCATTTT | CASSDRGTVGDQPQHF
TRBJ1-5 | . | 13 | once | TRBV20-1 | TGCAGTGCTAGCATGGGCGCCAATCAGCCCCAGCATTTT | CSASMGANQPQHF
TRBJ2-7 | . | 16 | many | TRBV11-2 | TGTGCCAGCAGCTTAGAGGCAGGGCACGCCACCTACGAGCAGTACTTC | CASSLEAGHATYEQYF
TRBJ1-5 | . | 14 | many | TRBV6-1 | TGTGCCAGCAGCAGCCTACAGGGAGCGCAGCCCCAGCATTTT | CASSSLQGAQPQHF
TRBJ1-5 | . | 13 | many | TRBV7-2 | TGTGCCAGCAGCTCAGGGACGTTCTTGCCCCAGCATTTT | CASSSGTFLPQHF
TRBJ2-5 | . | 12 | . | TRBV29-1 | TGCAGCGTTAGCAGACAGGAAGAGACCCAGTACTTC | CSVSRQEETQYF
TRBJ2-7 | TRBD2 | 18 | many | TRBV7-2 | TGTGCCAGCAGCCGCGCGTCCGGGACTAGCGGGAGGTTAGGCGAGCAGTACTTC | CASSRASGTSGRLGEQYF
TRBJ2-5 | . | 13 | few | TRBV2 | TGTGCCAGCATTCGGGGGCGGCAAGAGACCCAGTACTTC | CASIRGRQETQYF
TRBJ1-1 | . | 12 | many | TRBV20-1 | TGCAGTGCTAGAGAGATGGCTGCTGAAGCTTTCTTT | CSAREMAAEAFF
TRBJ1-2 | TRBD1 | 14 | many | TRBV9 | TGTGCCAGCAGCGTAGGGGGGACAGATTATGGCTACACCTTC | CASSVGGTDYGYTF